This T cell receptor beta chain was documented in a study of CD8 T cells in Susac syndrome. It was with random hexamers that roughly 0.5 to 1 ug RNA was reverse transcribed. TCRdb fed the immunoSEQ multiplex PCR reads into MiXCR, producing one record per CDR3 protein. Of about 140,000 distinct CDR3 sequences in the sample, 95% were seen once. The ends were cut back, 0 bases at V and 0 bases at J, with 8 bases in the middle. Germline loops: CDR1 SGDLS, CDR2 YYNGEE. This CDR3 has 15 amino acids. Sequenced: CD4+ T cells from PBMCs. V usage is TRBV9 and J usage is TRBJ2-3; tentative D call: TRBD2 (5 bases). The TCR was taken from a human donor with Susac syndrome. CDR3 protein: CASSVEKRSTDTQYF. In DNA, the CDR3 is TGTGCCAGCAGCGTAGAAAAGCGGAGCACAGATACGCAGTATTTT. Full variable domain (outside the CDR3, taken from reference TRBV9 and TRBJ2-3): DSGVTQTPKHLITATGQRVTLRCSPRSGDLSVYWYQQSLDQGLQFLIQYYNGEERAKGNILERFSAQQFPDLHSELNLSSLELGDSALYFCASSVEKRSTDTQYFGPGTRLTVL.